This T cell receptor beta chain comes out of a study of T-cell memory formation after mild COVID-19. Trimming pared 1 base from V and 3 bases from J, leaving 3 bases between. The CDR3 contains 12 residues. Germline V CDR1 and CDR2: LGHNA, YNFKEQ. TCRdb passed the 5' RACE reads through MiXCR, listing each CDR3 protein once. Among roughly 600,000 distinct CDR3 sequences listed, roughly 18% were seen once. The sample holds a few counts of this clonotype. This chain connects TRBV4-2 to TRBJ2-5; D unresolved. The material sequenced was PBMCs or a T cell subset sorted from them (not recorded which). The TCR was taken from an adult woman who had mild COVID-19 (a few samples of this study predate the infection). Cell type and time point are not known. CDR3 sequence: CASSQGEETQYF. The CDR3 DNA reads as TGTGCCAGCAGCCAAGGGGAAGAGACCCAGTACTTC.